The rows below give T cell receptor beta chains drawn from one sample of a study of graft-versus-host responses after intestinal transplantation. Antigens for these TCRs are unknown. Repertoires were generated with immunoSEQ multiplex PCR, while TCRdb's copy carries only in-frame clones and drops some. The repertoire holds some 100,000 clones, with roughly 92% as singletons. This sample comprised unstimulated CD8+ T cells sorted from spleen or lymph node cells, obtained before transplant. These receptors all stem from a human donor who was the organ donor for an intestinal transplant. Both conserved end residues are trimmed from each CDR3. A row's size may be missing; if present it is once, few, many or a size class.

>few|TRBV5-1
ASSSGGSSGNTIY
>-|TRBV15
ATSRDAGDTEAF
>-|TRBV6-1
ASSEARLRSDEQF
>-|TRBV2
ASSETGEQF
>once|TRBV19
ASSPQGTGELF
>-|TRBV2
ASSSSRDRADTQY
>-|TRBV6-6
ASSYLDWVGNYGYT
>once|TRBV7-6
ASSEGPVRGPQH
>-|TRBV6-5
ASKAAGLRTDTQY
>-|TRBV28
ASSPGLAGEADEQF
>-|TRBV25-1
ASSASGGTYNEQF
>-|TRBV10-1
ASSATINQPQH
>-|TRBV6-1
ASSDFGGSTDTQY
>-|TRBV28
ASSLAGGHSTDTQY
>-|TRBV9
ASSVEGNLNTEAF
>-|TRBV5-1
ASSPRQPPVGANVLT
>-|TRBV9
ASSVDNAGTSTDTQY
>-|TRBV19
ASSFGMNTEAF
>-|TRBV5-6
ASSLNGDTQY
>-|TRBV5-1
ASIDGQIPVLDEKLF
>-|TRBV4-2
ASSPKGQGFPEAF
>-|TRBV29-1
SVEDWASGRPESLPYIETQY
>-|TRBV5-6
ASSLGTGAGGYT
>once|TRBV7-2
ASSLISGGSSYEQY
>-|TRBV11-2
ASSEPGQPVYGYT
>once|TRBV7-9
ASSSSRDRGYEAF
>-|TRBV12-5
ASGFWTGMTTNEKLF
>-|TRBV4-1
ASSQGLAGVNEQY
>-|TRBV10-3
AISEPGTGNGEAF
>-|TRBV5-4
ASSSTGSYEQY